One sample yielded the 24 T cell receptor beta chains listed below, sequenced in a study of T cell changes during pregnancy in multiple sclerosis. The protocol was immunoSEQ multiplex PCR, while the TCRdb copy is restricted to in-frame clones and leaves out a portion. Of tens of thousands of clones in the sample, around 92% were seen once. Sequenced here: peripheral blood, sampled in the third trimester of pregnancy. Receptors originate from a female donor in good health, enrolled as a control in a pregnancy study.

CDR3 amino acids: CASSLGGAATYGYTF. The DNA of the CDR3 is TGTGCCAGCAGCTTGGGGGGGGCCGCCACATATGGCTACACCTTC. The chain is built from TRBV7-2 and TRBJ1-2, with D perhaps TRBD1 (6 bases). There are 15 residues in the CDR3. The germline gives CDR1 SGHTA, CDR2 FQGNSA. V was cut by 3 bases and J by 5 bases, with 16 bases left in between.

The gene calls are TRBV5-4 and TRBJ2-2; a possible D gene is TRBD2 (6 bases). The CDR3 runs 13 residues. Germline V gene lookup returns CDR1 SGHNT and CDR2 YYREEE (reference sequence). V shed 1 base and J shed 6 bases, with 7 bases lying between them. The CDR3 region is CASSLTSPGELFF. CDR3 sequence (DNA): TGTGCCAGCAGCTTGACTAGCCCCGGGGAGCTGTTTTTT.

This chain uses TRBV18 with TRBJ2-4; D possibly corresponds to TRBD1 (8 bases). The CDR3 is made up of 15 amino acids. CDR1 is KGHSH and CDR2 is LQKENI in the germline V gene. V lost 2 bases and J 9 bases, leaving 17 bases between the germline ends. The CDR3 sequence is CASSPSTGGGGIQYF. The DNA for the CDR3 is TGTGCCAGCTCACCATCCACAGGGGGAGGGGGCATTCAGTACTTC.

V usage is TRBV28 and J usage is TRBJ2-2; 9 bases are shared with TRBD2. The germline CDR1 and CDR2 sequences are MDHEN and SYDVKM. CDR3 length: 14 amino acids. V dropped 10 bases and J dropped 5; count of bases not matched to a gene: 8. CDR3 sequence: CATIAGAGTGELFF. The CDR3 bases are TGTGCCACCATAGCGGGAGCGGGGACCGGGGAGCTGTTTTTT.

This clone was counted once. J is TRBJ1-1 and V is TRBV4-1; tentative D call: TRBD1 (6 bases). Germline V gene data show CDR1 as MGHRA and CDR2 as YSYEKL. V was shortened by 3 bases and J by 1 base, with 9 bases between the two germline ends. This CDR3 has 14 residues. The CDR3 sequence is CASSQPGQNTEAFF. The CDR3 DNA follows: TGCGCCAGCAGCCAGCCGGGACAGAACACTGAAGCTTTCTTT.

The chain employs TRBV7-8 and TRBJ1-5, with no clear D. The germline V gene encodes CDR1 SGHVS and CDR2 FQNEAQ. The V and J ends lost 5 bases and 4 bases respectively, with 12 bases between them. The CDR3 contains 14 residues. The CDR3 DNA is TGTGCCAGCAGCCCCGACCCGACAAATCAGCCCCAGCATTTT. It yields the protein CASSPDPTNQPQHF.

The rearrangement uses TRBV6-1 and TRBJ2-7; 7 nucleotides align to TRBD1. Germline CDR1 reads MNHNS; CDR2 reads SASEGT. The CDR3 loop spans 15 amino acids. V lost 5 bases, J lost 2 bases, and 9 bases stayed unmatched. CDR3 nucleotide sequence: TGTGCCAGCAGTCCAGGACAGGCAAGGCCCTACGAGCAGTACTTC. This gives the protein CASSPGQARPYEQYF.

For the CDR3, the DNA is TGTGCCAGCAGTGAACGGACAGGGGGAGGCAATGAGCAGTTCTTC. Translation: CASSERTGGGNEQFF. The chain employs TRBV6-4 and TRBJ2-1; 10 positions match TRBD1. The germline gives CDR1 MRHNA, CDR2 SNTAGT. Germline trimming cut 3 bases from V and 6 bases from J; bases unmatched to any gene: 5. This CDR3 has 15 residues.

The chain's CDR3 is CASRLGQGADYEQYF. CDR3 DNA sequence: TGTGCCAGCAGACTTGGACAGGGGGCCGACTACGAGCAGTACTTC. V and J are TRBV6-6 and TRBJ2-7; 11 bases match TRBD1. V trimming: 6 bases; J trimming: 3 bases; junction bases outside the gene matches: 7. CDR1 is MNHNY, CDR2 SVGAGI, per germline (reference sequence). This CDR3 has 15 amino acids.

The CDR3 region has the DNA TGTGCCAGCAGCGGACAGTCTATGCGGCAGTACTTC. Amino acids: CASSGQSMRQYF. The J gene is TRBJ2-7, the V gene TRBV11-3; a weak D match, TRBD1 (6 bases). This CDR3 contains 12 residues. Trimming pared 5 bases from V and 9 bases from J, leaving 14 bases between. The germline V gene encodes CDR1 SGHNT and CDR2 YENEEA.

This clone has a single count. The chain uses TRBV28 and TRBJ1-1; no reliable D call. This CDR3 is built from 13 residues. Between the trimmed V and J ends, which lost 5 bases and 7 bases, there was a span of 14 bases. Germline-derived CDR1 and CDR2 are MDHEN and SYDVKM. The CDR3 DNA reads as TGTGCCAGCAGTGGAGGACGGAGCGTTGAAGCTTTCTTT. Its protein product is CASSGGRSVEAFF.

V usage is TRBV10-1 and J usage is TRBJ2-7; 8 positions match TRBD1. The CDR3 runs to 14 residues. J was trimmed by 2 bases and V by 7 bases; bases with no gene match: 7. Germline-derived CDR1 and CDR2 are WNHNN and SYGVQD (reference sequence). The DNA for the CDR3 is TGCGCCAGCAACGACAGGGGATTCACCTACGAGCAGTACTTC. Protein product: CASNDRGFTYEQYF.

J is TRBJ2-5 and V is TRBV5-1; the D is unclear. CDR1 is SGHRS and CDR2 is YFSETQ in the germline V gene. This CDR3 spans 15 amino acids. Trimming stripped 0 bases from V and 1 base from J, with 10 bases between. The CDR3 sequence is CASSLGAQLQETQYF. In nucleotides, the CDR3 is TGCGCCAGCAGCTTGGGAGCGCAGCTCCAAGAGACCCAGTACTTC.

The chain is built from TRBV6-1 and TRBJ2-1; 16 bases are a match to TRBD2. Trimming at V came to 2 bases and at J to 3 bases, leaving 10 bases not matched to a gene. The length of the CDR3 is 20 residues. Germline V gives CDR1 MNHNS, CDR2 SASEGT. The CDR3 protein is CASSETPGTSGGAVYNEQFF. CDR3 DNA: TGTGCCAGCAGTGAAACCCCCGGGACTAGCGGGGGGGCAGTCTACAATGAGCAGTTCTTC.

The J gene is TRBJ2-7, the V gene TRBV5-1, with TRBD1 identical over 8 bases. J gave up 2 bases and V 2 bases, and 9 bases lay outside the gene matches. CDR1 is SGHRS and CDR2 is YFSETQ in the germline V gene. The CDR3 runs to 16 residues. This CDR3 reads CASSLNGQGITYEQYF. The CDR3 DNA sequence: TGCGCCAGCAGCTTAAATGGACAGGGCATAACCTACGAGCAGTACTTC.

The gene calls are TRBV6-5 and TRBJ2-7; tentatively, D is TRBD2 (5 bases). The CDR3 is 14 amino acids. Trimming stripped 7 bases from V and 1 base from J, with 14 bases between. Germline CDR1 and CDR2: MNHEY and SVGAGI. CDR3 sequence reads: CASTEGPRSYEQYF. The CDR3 DNA is TGTGCCAGCACCGAGGGCCCCAGGTCCTACGAGCAGTACTTC.

This chain connects TRBV30 to TRBJ2-7, with 9 bases that match TRBD1. V trimming: 0 bases; J trimming: 4 bases; junction bases outside the gene matches: 4. The CDR3 has 14 amino acids. Per germline, CDR1 GTSNPN and CDR2 SVGIG (reference sequence). Here the CDR3 reads CAWSVLGQGYEQYF. CDR3 nucleotides: TGTGCCTGGAGTGTACTGGGACAGGGTTACGAGCAGTACTTC.

This chain joins TRBV6-1 and TRBJ2-1, with TRBD1 identical over 9 bases. J gave up 6 bases and V 6 bases, and 9 bases lay outside the gene matches. CDR1 and CDR2 (germline): MNHNS, SASEGT. The CDR3 length is 15 residues. This CDR3 is CASSHRQGGGNEQFF. Written as DNA, the CDR3 is TGTGCCAGCAGCCACAGACAGGGGGGGGGCAATGAGCAGTTCTTC.

The chain recombines TRBV6-1 with TRBJ2-1, with 8 positions matching TRBD1. The CDR3 extends over 13 amino acids. V dropped 4 bases and J dropped 9; count of bases not matched to a gene: 5. Germline-derived CDR1 and CDR2 are MNHNS and SASEGT. CDR3 bases: TGTGCCAGCAGTGTAGGGGGACAGGCTGAGCAGTTCTTC. Its protein is CASSVGGQAEQFF.

The chain carries TRBV27 and TRBJ1-6, with 9 bases matching TRBD1. Per germline, CDR1 MNHEY and CDR2 SMNVEV (reference sequence). The junction had 11 bases not matched to a gene; V was cut back by 1 base and J by 10 bases. CDR3 size: 17 residues. In DNA, the CDR3 is TGTGCCAGCAGTTTATTTATTGGACAGGGGTTGAGGTCACCCCTCCACTTT. Its protein product is CASSLFIGQGLRSPLHF.

The chain is built from TRBV14 and TRBJ2-3, with TRBD2 matching 13 bases. The CDR3 sequence is 15 residues long. Germline trimming cut 8 bases from V and 3 bases from J; bases unmatched to any gene: 5. Germline CDR1 reads SGHDN; CDR2 reads FVKESK. The CDR3 loop is CASSSLAGGTDTQYF. CDR3 nucleotides: TGTGCCAGCTCCTCACTAGCGGGAGGGACAGATACGCAGTATTTT.

This sequence joins TRBV2 and TRBJ1-5; no definite D call. The V and J ends lost 0 bases and 7 bases respectively, with 10 bases between them. Germline CDR1 SNHLY, CDR2 FYNNEI. The CDR3 runs to 14 residues. The CDR3 is CASSEARSRQPQHF. The CDR3 region has the DNA TGTGCCAGCAGTGAAGCGCGATCGAGACAGCCCCAGCATTTT.

The chain is built from TRBV6-4 and TRBJ2-1, with 10 bases aligning to TRBD1. With V trimmed by 8 bases and J by 7 bases, 8 bases remained unmatched. The V gene's germline CDR1 is MRHNA and CDR2 SNTAGT. This CDR3 is 14 amino acids long. The CDR3 coding sequence is TGTGCCAGCGCCCGACAGGGGGCCTGGAATGAGCAGTTCTTC. Its translation: CASARQGAWNEQFF.

The chain uses TRBV18 and TRBJ1-1; no clear D. Trimming took 1 base from V and 2 from J, leaving 11 bases between them. The V gene's germline CDR1 is KGHSH and CDR2 LQKENI. CDR3 length equals 15 residues. The CDR3 here is CASSPLVAGNTEAFF. DNA of the CDR3: TGTGCCAGCTCACCACTTGTGGCAGGCAACACTGAAGCTTTCTTT.